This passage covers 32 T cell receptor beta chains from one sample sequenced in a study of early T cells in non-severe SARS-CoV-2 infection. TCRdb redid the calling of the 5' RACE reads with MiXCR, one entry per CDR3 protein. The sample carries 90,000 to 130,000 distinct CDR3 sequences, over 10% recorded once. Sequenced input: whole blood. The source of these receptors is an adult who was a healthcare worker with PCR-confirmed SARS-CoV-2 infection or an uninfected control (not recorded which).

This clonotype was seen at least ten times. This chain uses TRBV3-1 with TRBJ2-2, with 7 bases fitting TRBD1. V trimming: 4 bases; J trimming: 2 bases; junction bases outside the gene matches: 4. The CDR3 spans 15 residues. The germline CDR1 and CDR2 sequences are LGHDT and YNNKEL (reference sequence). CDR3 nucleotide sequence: TGTGCCAGCAGCCTAGGACAGGTCAACACCGGGGAGCTGTTTTTT. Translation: CASSLGQVNTGELFF. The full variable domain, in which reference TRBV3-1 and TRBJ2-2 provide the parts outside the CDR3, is DTAVSQTPKYLVTQMGNDKSIKCEQNLGHDTMYWYKQDSKKFLKIMFSYNNKELIINETVPNRFSPKSPDKAHLNLHINSLELGDSAVYFCASSLGQVNTGELFFGEGSRLTVL.

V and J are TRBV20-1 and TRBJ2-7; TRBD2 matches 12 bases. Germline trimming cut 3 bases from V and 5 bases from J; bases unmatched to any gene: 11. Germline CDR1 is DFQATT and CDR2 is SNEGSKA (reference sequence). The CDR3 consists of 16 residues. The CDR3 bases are TGCAGTGCTAGCAACCCCGGACTAGCGGGACGTCACGAGCAGTACTTC. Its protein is CSASNPGLAGRHEQYF.

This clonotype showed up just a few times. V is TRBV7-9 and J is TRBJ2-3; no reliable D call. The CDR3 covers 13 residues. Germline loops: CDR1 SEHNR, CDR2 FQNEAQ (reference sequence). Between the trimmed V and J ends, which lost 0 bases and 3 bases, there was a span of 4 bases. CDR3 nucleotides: TGTGCCAGCAGCTTAGCAGTAACAGATACGCAGTATTTT. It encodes CASSLAVTDTQYF.

This chain's CDR3 is CSAQMSLVTVQETQYF. The CDR3 DNA is TGCAGTGCTCAAATGTCACTGGTCACAGTGCAAGAGACCCAGTACTTC. The rearrangement uses TRBV20-1 and TRBJ2-5, with D hard to call. Germline assignment: CDR1 DFQATT and CDR2 SNEGSKA (reference sequence). V gave up 5 bases and J gave up 2 bases, with 21 bases separating them. This CDR3 has 16 amino acids.

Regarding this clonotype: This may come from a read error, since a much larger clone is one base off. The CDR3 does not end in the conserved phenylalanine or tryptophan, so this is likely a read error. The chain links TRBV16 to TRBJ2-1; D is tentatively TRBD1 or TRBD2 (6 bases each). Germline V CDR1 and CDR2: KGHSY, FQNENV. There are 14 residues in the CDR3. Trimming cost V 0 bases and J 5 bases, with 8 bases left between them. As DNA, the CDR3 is TGTGCCAGCAGCCAATCTAGGGGGGACAATGAGCAGTTCTCC. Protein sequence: CASSQSRGDNEQFS.

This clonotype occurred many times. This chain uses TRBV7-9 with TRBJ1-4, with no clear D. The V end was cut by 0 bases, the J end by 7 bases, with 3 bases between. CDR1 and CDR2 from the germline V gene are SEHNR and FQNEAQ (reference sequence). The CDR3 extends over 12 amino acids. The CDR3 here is CASSLASEKLFF. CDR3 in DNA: TGTGCCAGCAGCTTAGCGAGTGAAAAACTGTTTTTT.

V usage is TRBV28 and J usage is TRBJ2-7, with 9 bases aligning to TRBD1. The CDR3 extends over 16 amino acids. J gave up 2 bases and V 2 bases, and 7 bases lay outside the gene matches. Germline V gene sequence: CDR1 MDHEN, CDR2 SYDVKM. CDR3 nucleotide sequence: TGTGCCAGCAGTTTAAGGACAGGGGAAATCCCCTACGAGCAGTACTTC. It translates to CASSLRTGEIPYEQYF.

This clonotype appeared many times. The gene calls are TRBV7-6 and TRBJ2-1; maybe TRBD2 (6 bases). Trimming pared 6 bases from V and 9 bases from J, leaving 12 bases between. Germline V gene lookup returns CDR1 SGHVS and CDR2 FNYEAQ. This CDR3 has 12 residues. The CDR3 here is CASSIGSSEQFF. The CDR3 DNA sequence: TGTGCCAGCAGTATCGGGAGCAGTGAGCAGTTCTTC.

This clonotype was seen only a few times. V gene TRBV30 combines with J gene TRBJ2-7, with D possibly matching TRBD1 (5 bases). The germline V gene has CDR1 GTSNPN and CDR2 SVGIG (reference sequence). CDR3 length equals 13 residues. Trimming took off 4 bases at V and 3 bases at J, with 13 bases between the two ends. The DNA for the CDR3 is TGTGCCTGGAATATTGGGGCTGGCTACGAGCAGTACTTC. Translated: CAWNIGAGYEQYF.

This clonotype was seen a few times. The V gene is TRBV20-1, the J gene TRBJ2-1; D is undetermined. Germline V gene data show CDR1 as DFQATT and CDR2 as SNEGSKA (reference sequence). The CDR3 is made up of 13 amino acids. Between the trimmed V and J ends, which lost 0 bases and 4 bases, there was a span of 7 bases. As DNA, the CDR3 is TGCAGTGCTAGAGAACCAGGATACAATGAGCAGTTCTTC. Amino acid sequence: CSAREPGYNEQFF.

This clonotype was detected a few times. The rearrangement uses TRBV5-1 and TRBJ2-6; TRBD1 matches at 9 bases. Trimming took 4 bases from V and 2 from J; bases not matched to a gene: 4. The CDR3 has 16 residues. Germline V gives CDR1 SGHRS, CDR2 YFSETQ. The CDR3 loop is CASSVTGGTGANVLTF. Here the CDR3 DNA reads TGCGCCAGCAGCGTTACAGGGGGCACTGGGGCCAACGTCCTGACTTTC.

CDR3 DNA sequence: TGCAGCGTTAAAAGCGGAAACAATGAGCAGTTCTTC. Protein product: CSVKSGNNEQFF. The rearrangement uses TRBV29-1 and TRBJ2-1; perhaps TRBD2 as D (5 bases). CDR3 length equals 12 residues. Germline assignment: CDR1 SQVTM and CDR2 ANQGSEA. Trimming took 5 bases from V and 5 from J, leaving 10 bases between them.

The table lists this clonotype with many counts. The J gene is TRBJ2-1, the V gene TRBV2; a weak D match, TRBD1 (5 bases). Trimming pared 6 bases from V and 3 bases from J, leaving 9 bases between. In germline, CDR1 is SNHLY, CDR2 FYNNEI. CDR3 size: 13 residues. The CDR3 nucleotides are TGTGCCAGCAGCACCCAGGGCTACAATGAGCAGTTCTTC. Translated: CASSTQGYNEQFF.

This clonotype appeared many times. CDR3 sequence (DNA): TGTGCCAGCTCACCGAAGATAAGGCCGGACTACGAGCAGTACTTC. Residues: CASSPKIRPDYEQYF. The rearrangement links TRBV18 to TRBJ2-7; no clear D gene. This CDR3 has 15 amino acids. Germline CDR1 reads KGHSH; CDR2 reads LQKENI. The ends were cut back, 3 bases at V and 3 bases at J, with 15 bases in the middle.

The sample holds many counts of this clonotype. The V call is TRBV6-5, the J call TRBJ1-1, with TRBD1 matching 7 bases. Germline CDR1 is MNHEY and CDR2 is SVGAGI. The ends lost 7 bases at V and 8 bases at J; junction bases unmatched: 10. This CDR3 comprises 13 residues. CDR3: CASTRDSLAEAFF. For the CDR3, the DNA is TGTGCCAGCACCAGGGACAGCTTAGCGGAAGCTTTCTTT.

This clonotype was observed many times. The CDR3 spells CASSPPRGFSEQYF. The CDR3 DNA is TGTGCCAGCAGCCCCCCGAGGGGGTTTAGCGAGCAGTACTTC. The genes are TRBV11-2 and TRBJ2-7, with D perhaps matching TRBD1 (6 bases). Looked up from germline, CDR1 is SGHAT and CDR2 is FQNNGV. Deletions cut 5 bases from V and 6 bases from J, with 17 bases between. The CDR3 covers 14 residues. Looking up the rest from reference TRBV11-2 and TRBJ2-7 gives the full variable domain: EAGVAQSPRYKIIEKRQSVAFWCNPISGHATLYWYQQILGQGPKLLIQFQNNGVVDDSQLPKDRFSAERLKGVDSTLKIQPAKLEDSAVYLCASSPPRGFSEQYFGPGTRLTVT.

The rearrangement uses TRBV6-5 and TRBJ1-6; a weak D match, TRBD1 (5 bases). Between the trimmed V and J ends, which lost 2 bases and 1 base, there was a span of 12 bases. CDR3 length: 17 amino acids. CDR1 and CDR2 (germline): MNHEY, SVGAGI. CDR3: CASSYMGRGSYNSPLHF. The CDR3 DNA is TGTGCCAGCAGTTACATGGGGCGAGGATCCTATAATTCACCCCTCCACTTT.

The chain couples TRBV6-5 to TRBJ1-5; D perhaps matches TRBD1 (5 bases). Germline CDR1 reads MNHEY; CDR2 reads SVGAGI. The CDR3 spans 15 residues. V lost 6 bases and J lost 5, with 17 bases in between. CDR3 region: CASRKGQWGYQPQHF. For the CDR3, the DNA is TGTGCCAGCAGGAAGGGGCAGTGGGGATATCAGCCCCAGCATTTT.

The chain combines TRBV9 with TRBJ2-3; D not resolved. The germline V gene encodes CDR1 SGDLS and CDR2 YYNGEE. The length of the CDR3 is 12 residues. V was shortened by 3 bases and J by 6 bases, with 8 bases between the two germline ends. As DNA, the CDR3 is TGTGCCAGCAGCGGAACTGGGGATACGCAGTATTTT. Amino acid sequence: CASSGTGDTQYF.

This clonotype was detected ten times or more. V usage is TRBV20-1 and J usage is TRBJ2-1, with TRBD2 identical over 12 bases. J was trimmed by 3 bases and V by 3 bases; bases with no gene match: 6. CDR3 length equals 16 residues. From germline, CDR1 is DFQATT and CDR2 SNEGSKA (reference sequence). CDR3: CSASFSSGGDYNEQFF. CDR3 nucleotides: TGCAGTGCTAGTTTTTCTAGCGGGGGGGACTACAATGAGCAGTTCTTC.

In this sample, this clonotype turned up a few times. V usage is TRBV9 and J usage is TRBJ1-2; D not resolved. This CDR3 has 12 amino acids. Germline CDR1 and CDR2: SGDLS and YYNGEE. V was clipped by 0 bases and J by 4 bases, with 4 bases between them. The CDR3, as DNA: TGTGCCAGCAGCGTAGGCAGCTATGGCTACACCTTC. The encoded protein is CASSVGSYGYTF.

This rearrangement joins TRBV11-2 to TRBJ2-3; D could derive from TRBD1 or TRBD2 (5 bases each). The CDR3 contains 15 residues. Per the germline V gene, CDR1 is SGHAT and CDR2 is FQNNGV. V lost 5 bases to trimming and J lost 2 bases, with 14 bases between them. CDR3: CASSPTRGFTDTQYF. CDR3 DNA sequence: TGTGCCAGCAGCCCTACGAGGGGCTTCACAGATACGCAGTATTTT.

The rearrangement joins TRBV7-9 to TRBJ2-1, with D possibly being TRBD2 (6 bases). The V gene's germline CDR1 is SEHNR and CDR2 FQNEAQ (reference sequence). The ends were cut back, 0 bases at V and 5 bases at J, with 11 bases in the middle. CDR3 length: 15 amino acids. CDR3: CASSLASGTHNEQFF. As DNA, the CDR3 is TGTGCCAGCAGCTTAGCTAGCGGCACGCACAATGAGCAGTTCTTC.

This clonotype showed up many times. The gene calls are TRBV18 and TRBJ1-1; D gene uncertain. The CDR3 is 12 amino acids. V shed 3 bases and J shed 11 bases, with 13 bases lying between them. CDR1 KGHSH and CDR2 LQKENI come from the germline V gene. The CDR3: CASSPVATGAFF. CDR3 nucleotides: TGTGCCAGCTCACCTGTGGCCACCGGCGCTTTCTTT.

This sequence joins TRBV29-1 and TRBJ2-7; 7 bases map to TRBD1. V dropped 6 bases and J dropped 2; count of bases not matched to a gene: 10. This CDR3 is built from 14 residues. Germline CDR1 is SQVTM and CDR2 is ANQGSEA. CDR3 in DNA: TGCAGCGTCCCAGGGGGTTCTAATACCTACGAGCAGTACTTC. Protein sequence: CSVPGGSNTYEQYF.

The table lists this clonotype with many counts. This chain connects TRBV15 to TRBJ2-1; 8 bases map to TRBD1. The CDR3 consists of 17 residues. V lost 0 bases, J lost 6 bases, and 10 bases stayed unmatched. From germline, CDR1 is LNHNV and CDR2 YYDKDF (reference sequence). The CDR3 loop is CATSRDGSRGPSNEQFF. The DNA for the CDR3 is TGTGCCACCAGCAGAGACGGGAGCAGGGGGCCCAGCAATGAGCAGTTCTTC.

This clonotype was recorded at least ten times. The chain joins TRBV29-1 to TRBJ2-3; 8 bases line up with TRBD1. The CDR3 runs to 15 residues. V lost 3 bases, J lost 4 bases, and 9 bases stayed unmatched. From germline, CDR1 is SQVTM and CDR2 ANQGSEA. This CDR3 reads CSVDRGDRSADTQYF. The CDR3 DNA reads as TGCAGCGTTGATAGGGGGGACAGGTCGGCAGATACGCAGTATTTT.

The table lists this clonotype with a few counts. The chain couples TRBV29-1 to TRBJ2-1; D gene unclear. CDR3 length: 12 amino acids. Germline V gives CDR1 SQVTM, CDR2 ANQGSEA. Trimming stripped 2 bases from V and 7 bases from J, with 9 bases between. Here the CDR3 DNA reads TGCAGCGTTGAACTAACAATAAATGAGCAGTTCTTC. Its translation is CSVELTINEQFF.

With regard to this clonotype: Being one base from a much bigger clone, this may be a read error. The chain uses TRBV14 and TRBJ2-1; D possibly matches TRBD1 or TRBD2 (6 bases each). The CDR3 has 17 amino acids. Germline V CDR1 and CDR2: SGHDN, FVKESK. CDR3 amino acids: CASSQIGGREYYIEQFF. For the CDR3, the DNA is TGTGCCAGCAGCCAGATTGGGGGGCGGGAATACTACATTGAGCAGTTCTTC.

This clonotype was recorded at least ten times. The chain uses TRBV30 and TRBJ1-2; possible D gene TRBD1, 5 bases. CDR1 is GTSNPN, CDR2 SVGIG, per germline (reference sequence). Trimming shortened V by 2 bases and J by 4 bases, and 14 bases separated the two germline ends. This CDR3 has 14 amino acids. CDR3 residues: CAWSHGTQGYGYTF. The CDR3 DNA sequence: TGTGCCTGGAGTCACGGGACCCAGGGCTATGGCTACACCTTC.

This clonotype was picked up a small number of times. The CDR3 spells CSVEDFRDNYEQYF. CDR3 sequence (DNA): TGCAGCGTTGAAGATTTCCGGGACAACTACGAGCAGTACTTC. The chain couples TRBV29-1 to TRBJ2-7; maybe TRBD1 (6 bases). The CDR3 runs 14 residues. Germline CDR1 is SQVTM and CDR2 is ANQGSEA. V was shortened by 0 bases and J by 3 bases, with 12 bases between the two germline ends.

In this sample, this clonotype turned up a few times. The chain's CDR3 is CASSLGTSGVFYNEQFF. As DNA, the CDR3 is TGCGCCAGCAGCTTGGGGACTAGCGGGGTCTTCTACAATGAGCAGTTCTTC. The chain combines TRBV5-1 with TRBJ2-1; 12 nucleotides align to TRBD2. Germline V gene data show CDR1 as SGHRS and CDR2 as YFSETQ. J was trimmed by 3 bases and V by 0 bases; bases with no gene match: 4. The CDR3 has 17 amino acids.